This TCR beta chain appears in the sequencing data of a study of neurological immune-mediated disorders. The cDNA was synthesized by means of template-switch 5'RACE, which was carried out with 10-nucleotide random UMIs. Each sequencing run yielded over 170 million TCR-beta sequences from 15-18 subjects. TCRdb called the 5' RACE reads again in MiXCR, with one record for every CDR3 protein. This sample carries under 85,000 distinct CDR3 sequences, less than 15% of them seen once, and the ten largest clones take roughly 7.3%. This CDR3 is built from 15 residues. Trimming pared 5 bases from V and 4 bases from J, leaving 19 bases between. Germline CDR1 reads SQVTM; CDR2 reads ANQGSEA. Ten or more counts support this clonotype.

The specimen was PBMCs. The origin of this receptor is a woman between 50 and 59 years old in good health. The V and J genes are TRBV29-1 and TRBJ2-3; tentatively, D is TRBD1 or TRBD2 (5 bases each). The chain's CDR3 is CSVSGTDGGSDTQYF. The CDR3 coding sequence is TGCAGCGTTAGTGGGACGGACGGAGGTTCAGATACGCAGTATTTT.